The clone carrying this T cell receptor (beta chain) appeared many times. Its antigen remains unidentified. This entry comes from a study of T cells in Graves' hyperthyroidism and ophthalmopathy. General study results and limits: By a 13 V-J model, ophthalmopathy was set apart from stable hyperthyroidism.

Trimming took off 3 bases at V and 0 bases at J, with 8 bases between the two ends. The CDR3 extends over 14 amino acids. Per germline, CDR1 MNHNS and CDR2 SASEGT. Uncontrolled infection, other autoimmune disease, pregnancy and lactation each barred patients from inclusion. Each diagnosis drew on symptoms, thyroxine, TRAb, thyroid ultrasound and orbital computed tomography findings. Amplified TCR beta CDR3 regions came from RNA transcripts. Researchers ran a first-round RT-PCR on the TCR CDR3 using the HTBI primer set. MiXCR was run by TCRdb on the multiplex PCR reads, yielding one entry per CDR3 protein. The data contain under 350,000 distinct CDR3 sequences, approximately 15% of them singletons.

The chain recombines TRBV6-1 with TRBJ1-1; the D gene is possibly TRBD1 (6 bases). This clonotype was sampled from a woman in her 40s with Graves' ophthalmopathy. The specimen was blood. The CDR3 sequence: CASSDRGLNTEAFF. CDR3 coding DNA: TGTGCCAGCAGTGACAGGGGTTTGAACACTGAAGCTTTCTTT.